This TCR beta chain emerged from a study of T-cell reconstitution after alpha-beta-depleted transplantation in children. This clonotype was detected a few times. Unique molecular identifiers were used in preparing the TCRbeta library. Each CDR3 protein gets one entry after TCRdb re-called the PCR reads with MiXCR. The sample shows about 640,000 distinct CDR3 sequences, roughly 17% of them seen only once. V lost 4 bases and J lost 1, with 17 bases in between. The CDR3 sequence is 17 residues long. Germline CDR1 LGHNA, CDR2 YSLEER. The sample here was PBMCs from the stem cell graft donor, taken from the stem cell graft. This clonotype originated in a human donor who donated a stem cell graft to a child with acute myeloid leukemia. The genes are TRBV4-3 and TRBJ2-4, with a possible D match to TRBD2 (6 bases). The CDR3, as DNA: TGCGCCAGCAGCCGAAGAGGAGGGAATAGGGCCAAAAACATTCAGTACTTC. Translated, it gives CASSRRGGNRAKNIQYF.